The T cell receptor (beta chain) under discussion was sequenced for a study of cytomegalovirus exposure and HLA in healthy donors. General study findings and limits: A later analysis revealed that TCR association rates differed between HLA loci, peaking at DRB1 and bottoming out at HLA-C. Researchers catalogued about 160 TCR beta chains as cytomegalovirus-associated.

This clone is a singleton in its sample. Its target is not known. In the PCR, 60 Vbeta and 13 Jbeta primers were used. Data came from immunoSEQ multiplex PCR; TCRdb stores just in-frame clones and leaves some out. This table has under 200,000 clones, approximately 85% appearing once. CDR3 length: 13 amino acids. Trimming cost V 8 bases and J 3 bases; bases outside gene matches: 3. CDR1 and CDR2 from the germline V gene are GTSNPN and SVGIG (reference sequence). The sample consisted of PBMCs. The V gene is TRBV30, the J gene TRBJ2-1; TRBD2 matches 11 bases. The sequence was collected from a woman aged 45-65 years in good health and CMV-seronegative. CDR3 sequence: CAGTSGNYNEQFF. As DNA, the CDR3 is TGTGCCGGGACTAGCGGCAACTACAATGAGCAGTTCTTC.